This T cell receptor (beta chain) derives from a study of shared clonotypes between healthy human individuals. Notes on the study in general: Represented diversity, genetic and exposure-history alike, was limited by few donors.

Healthy adults negative for HIV, lacking recent acute infections or vaccinations, served as donors. Only in-frame clones appear in the TCRdb table, and some are missing; sequencing was by immunoSEQ multiplex PCR. The sample has approximately 640,000 clones, more than 70% seen once. Trimming stripped 3 bases from V and 3 bases from J, with 9 bases between. Germline assignment: CDR1 LNHDA and CDR2 SQIVND (reference sequence). The CDR3 runs to 14 residues. On this clone itself: The antigen remains undetermined.

J is TRBJ1-5 and V is TRBV19; a possible D gene is TRBD1 (5 bases). The sample taken for sequencing was memory CD4+ T cells sorted from blood. The sample's subset: CD45RA-negative fraction. The TCR comes from a woman younger than 45 in good health. CDR3 amino acids: CASSIGATNQPQHF. DNA of the CDR3: TGTGCCAGTAGTATCGGGGCCACCAATCAGCCCCAGCATTTT.